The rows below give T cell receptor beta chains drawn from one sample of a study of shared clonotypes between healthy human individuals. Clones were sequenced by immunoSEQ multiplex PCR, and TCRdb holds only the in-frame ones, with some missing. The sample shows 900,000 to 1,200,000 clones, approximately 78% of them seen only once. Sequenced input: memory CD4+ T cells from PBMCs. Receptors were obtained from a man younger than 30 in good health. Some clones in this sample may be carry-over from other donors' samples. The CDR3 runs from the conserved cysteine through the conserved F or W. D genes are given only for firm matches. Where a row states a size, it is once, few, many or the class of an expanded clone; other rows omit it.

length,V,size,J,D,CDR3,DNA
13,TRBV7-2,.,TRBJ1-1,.,CASSRQLNTEAFF,TGTGCCAGCAGCCGCCAGTTGAACACTGAAGCTTTCTTT
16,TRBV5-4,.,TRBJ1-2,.,CASSLAGQIEGYGYTF,TGTGCCAGCAGCTTGGCGGGCCAGATCGAGGGCTATGGCTACACCTTC
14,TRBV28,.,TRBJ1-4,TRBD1,CASSFGQGGEKLFF,TGTGCCAGCAGTTTCGGGCAGGGGGGTGAAAAACTGTTTTTT
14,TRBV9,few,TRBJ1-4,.,CASSDPFGGGKLFF,TGTGCCAGCAGCGATCCCTTTGGGGGGGGAAAACTGTTTTTT
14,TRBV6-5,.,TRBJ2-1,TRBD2,CASSLGLANNEQFF,TGTGCCAGCAGCCTAGGACTAGCGAACAATGAGCAGTTCTTC
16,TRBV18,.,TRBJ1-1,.,CASSLNTGSLNTEAFF,TGTGCCAGCTCACTTAACACCGGGAGTCTGAACACTGAAGCTTTCTTT
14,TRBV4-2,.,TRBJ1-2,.,CASSQVQVAYGYTF,TGTGCCAGCAGCCAAGTACAGGTTGCGTATGGCTACACCTTC
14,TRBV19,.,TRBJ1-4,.,CASRRTVTNEKLFF,TGTGCCAGTAGGCGGACGGTGACTAATGAAAAACTGTTTTTT
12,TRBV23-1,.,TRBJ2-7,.,CASRLGGAEQYF,TGCGCCAGCAGACTGGGGGGGGCCGAGCAGTACTTC
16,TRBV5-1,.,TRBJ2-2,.,CASSIGPSGYTGELFF,TGCGCCAGCAGCATTGGACCGTCCGGGTACACCGGGGAGCTGTTTTTT
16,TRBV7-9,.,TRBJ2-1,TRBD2,CASSLKTSGRAGEQFF,TGTGCCAGCAGCCTCAAGACTAGCGGGAGGGCCGGTGAGCAGTTCTTC
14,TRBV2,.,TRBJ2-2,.,CASSVMRDTGELFF,TGTGCCAGCAGTGTTATGAGGGACACCGGGGAGCTGTTTTTT
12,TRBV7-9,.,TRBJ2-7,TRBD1,CASSTGQYEQYF,TGTGCCAGCAGCACGGGACAGTACGAGCAGTACTTC
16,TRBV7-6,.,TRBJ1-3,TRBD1,CASSPRQGGAGNTIYF,TGTGCCAGCAGCCCGAGACAGGGAGGGGCTGGAAACACCATATATTTT
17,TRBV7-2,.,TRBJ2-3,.,CASSLVPVAVLTDTQYF,TGTGCCAGCAGTCTAGTGCCCGTGGCGGTTCTCACAGATACGCAGTATTTT
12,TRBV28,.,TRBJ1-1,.,CASSLRNTEAFF,TGTGCCAGCAGCCTCAGGAACACTGAAGCTTTCTTT
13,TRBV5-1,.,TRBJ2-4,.,CATLFPRTDIQYF,TGCGCCACCCTGTTTCCTAGGACTGACATTCAGTACTTC
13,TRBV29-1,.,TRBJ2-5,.,CSGGQGGDETQYF,TGCAGCGGCGGTCAAGGGGGTGATGAGACCCAGTACTTC
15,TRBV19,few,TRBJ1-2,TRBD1,CATRGGTAFFYGYTF,TGTGCCACCCGAGGGGGGACAGCGTTTTTCTATGGCTACACCTTC
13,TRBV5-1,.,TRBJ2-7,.,CASSPGVSREQYF,TGCGCCAGCAGCCCCGGTGTTAGCAGAGAGCAGTACTTC
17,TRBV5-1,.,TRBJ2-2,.,CASSLLGQAVPTGELFF,TGCGCCAGCAGCTTGCTGGGGCAGGCGGTACCCACCGGGGAGCTGTTTTTT
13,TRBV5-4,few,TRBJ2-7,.,CASSKGSSYEQYF,TGTGCCAGCAGCAAAGGAAGCTCCTACGAGCAGTACTTC
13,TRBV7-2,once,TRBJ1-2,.,CASSLGPRGGYTF,TGTGCCAGCAGCCTGGGACCCCGGGGAGGCTACACCTTC
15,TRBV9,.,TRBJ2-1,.,CASSVEGGPYNEQFF,TGTGCCAGCAGCGTAGAAGGGGGGCCCTACAATGAGCAGTTCTTC
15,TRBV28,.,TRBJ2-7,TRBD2,CASRRTSGRPYEQYF,TGTGCCAGCAGGCGAACTAGCGGGAGACCCTACGAGCAGTACTTC
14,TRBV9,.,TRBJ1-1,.,CASMVPRLNTEAFF,TGTGCCAGCATGGTCCCGCGTCTGAACACTGAAGCTTTCTTT
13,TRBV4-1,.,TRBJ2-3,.,CASSQGSTDTQYF,TGCGCCAGCAGCCAAGGGTCCACAGATACGCAGTATTTT
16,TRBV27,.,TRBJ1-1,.,CASSRLAWQGGTEAFF,TGTGCCAGCAGTCGCCTGGCATGGCAGGGAGGGACTGAAGCTTTCTTT
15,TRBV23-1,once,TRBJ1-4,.,CASSQWAGVNEKLFF,TGCGCCAGCAGTCAGTGGGCAGGGGTTAATGAAAAACTGTTTTTT
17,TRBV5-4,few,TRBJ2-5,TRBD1,CASSLGGQGASQETQYF,TGTGCCAGCAGCTTGGGGGGACAGGGGGCGTCCCAAGAGACCCAGTACTTC
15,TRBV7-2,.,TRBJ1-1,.,CASSSRPQVNTEAFF,TGTGCCAGCAGCTCCAGACCACAGGTGAACACTGAAGCTTTCTTT
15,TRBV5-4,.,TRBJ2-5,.,CASSLGGAGKETQYF,TGTGCCAGCAGCTTGGGGGGGGCGGGCAAAGAGACCCAGTACTTC
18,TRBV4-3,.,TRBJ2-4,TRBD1,CASSPGTGTPLAKNIQYF,TGCGCCAGCAGTCCCGGGACAGGGACCCCACTAGCCAAAAACATTCAGTACTTC
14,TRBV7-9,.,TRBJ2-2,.,CASSPGQNTGELFF,TGTGCCAGCAGCCCGGGACAAAACACCGGGGAGCTGTTTTTT
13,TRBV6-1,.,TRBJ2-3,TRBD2,CASRGLALDTQYF,TGTGCCAGCAGAGGACTAGCTTTGGATACGCAGTATTTT
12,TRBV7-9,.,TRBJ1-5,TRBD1,CASSLPGQDPHF,TGTGCCAGCAGCTTACCCGGACAGGACCCGCATTTT
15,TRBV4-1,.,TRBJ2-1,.,CASSQAGVGYNEQFF,TGCGCCAGCAGCCAAGCGGGGGTAGGCTACAATGAGCAGTTCTTC
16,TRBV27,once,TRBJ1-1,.,CASSFFAPQGNTEAFF,TGTGCCAGCAGTTTCTTTGCCCCACAGGGGAACACTGAAGCTTTCTTT
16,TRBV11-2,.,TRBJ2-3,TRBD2,CASSSRSGRSADTQYF,TGTGCCAGCAGCTCTCGAAGCGGGAGATCGGCAGATACGCAGTATTTT
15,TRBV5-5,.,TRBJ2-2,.,CASSLAPISTGELFF,TGTGCCAGCAGCTTGGCTCCCATTTCCACCGGGGAGCTGTTTTTT
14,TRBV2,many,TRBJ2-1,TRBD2,CASTEREAGNEQFF,TGTGCCAGTACAGAGCGGGAGGCTGGCAATGAGCAGTTCTTC
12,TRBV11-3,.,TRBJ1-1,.,CAGSLGRGEAFF,TGTGCCGGCAGCTTAGGCCGGGGTGAAGCTTTCTTT
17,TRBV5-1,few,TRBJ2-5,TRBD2,CASSSGLAAQEYETQYF,TGCGCCAGCAGCTCGGGACTAGCGGCCCAGGAGTATGAGACCCAGTACTTC
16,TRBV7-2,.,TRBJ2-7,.,CASSLGSGTPTYEQYF,TGTGCCAGCAGCTTAGGTTCGGGGACGCCTACCTACGAGCAGTACTTC
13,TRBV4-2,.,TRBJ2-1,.,CASSRGDAQGQFF,TGTGCCAGCAGCCGTGGGGACGCCCAGGGGCAGTTCTTC
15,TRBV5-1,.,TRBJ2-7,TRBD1,CASSLTGTDFYEQYF,TGCGCCAGCAGCTTGACCGGGACAGACTTCTACGAGCAGTACTTC
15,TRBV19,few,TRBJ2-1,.,CASNPGRQPYNEQFF,TGTGCCAGTAACCCAGGGAGACAGCCCTACAATGAGCAGTTCTTC
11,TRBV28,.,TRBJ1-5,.,CATQGGQPQHF,TGTGCCACACAGGGCGGTCAGCCCCAGCATTTT
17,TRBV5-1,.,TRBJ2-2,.,CASSSQPHRGGTGELFF,TGCGCCAGCAGCTCCCAACCTCACCGCGGTGGGACCGGGGAGCTGTTTTTT
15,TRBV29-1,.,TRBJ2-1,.,CSVATTRDPYNEQFF,TGCAGCGTTGCAACCACGCGGGACCCCTACAATGAGCAGTTCTTC
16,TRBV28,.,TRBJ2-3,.,CASSLQGHSSTDTQYF,TGTGCCAGCAGTCTGCAGGGCCACTCTAGCACAGATACGCAGTATTTT
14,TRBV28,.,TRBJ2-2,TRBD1,CASSTAQGAGELFF,TGTGCCAGCAGCACAGCCCAGGGGGCCGGGGAGCTGTTTTTT
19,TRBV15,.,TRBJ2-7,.,CATSRDHPRVITAALEQYF,TGTGCCACCAGCAGAGACCACCCTCGAGTGATAACGGCGGCCCTCGAGCAGTACTTC
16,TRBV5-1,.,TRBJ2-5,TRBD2,CASRDLTSGMQETQYF,TGCGCCAGCAGGGATCTTACTAGCGGGATGCAAGAGACCCAGTACTTC
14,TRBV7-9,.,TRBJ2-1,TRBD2,CASGTSGTTNEQFF,TGTGCCAGCGGGACTAGCGGGACTACGAATGAGCAGTTCTTC